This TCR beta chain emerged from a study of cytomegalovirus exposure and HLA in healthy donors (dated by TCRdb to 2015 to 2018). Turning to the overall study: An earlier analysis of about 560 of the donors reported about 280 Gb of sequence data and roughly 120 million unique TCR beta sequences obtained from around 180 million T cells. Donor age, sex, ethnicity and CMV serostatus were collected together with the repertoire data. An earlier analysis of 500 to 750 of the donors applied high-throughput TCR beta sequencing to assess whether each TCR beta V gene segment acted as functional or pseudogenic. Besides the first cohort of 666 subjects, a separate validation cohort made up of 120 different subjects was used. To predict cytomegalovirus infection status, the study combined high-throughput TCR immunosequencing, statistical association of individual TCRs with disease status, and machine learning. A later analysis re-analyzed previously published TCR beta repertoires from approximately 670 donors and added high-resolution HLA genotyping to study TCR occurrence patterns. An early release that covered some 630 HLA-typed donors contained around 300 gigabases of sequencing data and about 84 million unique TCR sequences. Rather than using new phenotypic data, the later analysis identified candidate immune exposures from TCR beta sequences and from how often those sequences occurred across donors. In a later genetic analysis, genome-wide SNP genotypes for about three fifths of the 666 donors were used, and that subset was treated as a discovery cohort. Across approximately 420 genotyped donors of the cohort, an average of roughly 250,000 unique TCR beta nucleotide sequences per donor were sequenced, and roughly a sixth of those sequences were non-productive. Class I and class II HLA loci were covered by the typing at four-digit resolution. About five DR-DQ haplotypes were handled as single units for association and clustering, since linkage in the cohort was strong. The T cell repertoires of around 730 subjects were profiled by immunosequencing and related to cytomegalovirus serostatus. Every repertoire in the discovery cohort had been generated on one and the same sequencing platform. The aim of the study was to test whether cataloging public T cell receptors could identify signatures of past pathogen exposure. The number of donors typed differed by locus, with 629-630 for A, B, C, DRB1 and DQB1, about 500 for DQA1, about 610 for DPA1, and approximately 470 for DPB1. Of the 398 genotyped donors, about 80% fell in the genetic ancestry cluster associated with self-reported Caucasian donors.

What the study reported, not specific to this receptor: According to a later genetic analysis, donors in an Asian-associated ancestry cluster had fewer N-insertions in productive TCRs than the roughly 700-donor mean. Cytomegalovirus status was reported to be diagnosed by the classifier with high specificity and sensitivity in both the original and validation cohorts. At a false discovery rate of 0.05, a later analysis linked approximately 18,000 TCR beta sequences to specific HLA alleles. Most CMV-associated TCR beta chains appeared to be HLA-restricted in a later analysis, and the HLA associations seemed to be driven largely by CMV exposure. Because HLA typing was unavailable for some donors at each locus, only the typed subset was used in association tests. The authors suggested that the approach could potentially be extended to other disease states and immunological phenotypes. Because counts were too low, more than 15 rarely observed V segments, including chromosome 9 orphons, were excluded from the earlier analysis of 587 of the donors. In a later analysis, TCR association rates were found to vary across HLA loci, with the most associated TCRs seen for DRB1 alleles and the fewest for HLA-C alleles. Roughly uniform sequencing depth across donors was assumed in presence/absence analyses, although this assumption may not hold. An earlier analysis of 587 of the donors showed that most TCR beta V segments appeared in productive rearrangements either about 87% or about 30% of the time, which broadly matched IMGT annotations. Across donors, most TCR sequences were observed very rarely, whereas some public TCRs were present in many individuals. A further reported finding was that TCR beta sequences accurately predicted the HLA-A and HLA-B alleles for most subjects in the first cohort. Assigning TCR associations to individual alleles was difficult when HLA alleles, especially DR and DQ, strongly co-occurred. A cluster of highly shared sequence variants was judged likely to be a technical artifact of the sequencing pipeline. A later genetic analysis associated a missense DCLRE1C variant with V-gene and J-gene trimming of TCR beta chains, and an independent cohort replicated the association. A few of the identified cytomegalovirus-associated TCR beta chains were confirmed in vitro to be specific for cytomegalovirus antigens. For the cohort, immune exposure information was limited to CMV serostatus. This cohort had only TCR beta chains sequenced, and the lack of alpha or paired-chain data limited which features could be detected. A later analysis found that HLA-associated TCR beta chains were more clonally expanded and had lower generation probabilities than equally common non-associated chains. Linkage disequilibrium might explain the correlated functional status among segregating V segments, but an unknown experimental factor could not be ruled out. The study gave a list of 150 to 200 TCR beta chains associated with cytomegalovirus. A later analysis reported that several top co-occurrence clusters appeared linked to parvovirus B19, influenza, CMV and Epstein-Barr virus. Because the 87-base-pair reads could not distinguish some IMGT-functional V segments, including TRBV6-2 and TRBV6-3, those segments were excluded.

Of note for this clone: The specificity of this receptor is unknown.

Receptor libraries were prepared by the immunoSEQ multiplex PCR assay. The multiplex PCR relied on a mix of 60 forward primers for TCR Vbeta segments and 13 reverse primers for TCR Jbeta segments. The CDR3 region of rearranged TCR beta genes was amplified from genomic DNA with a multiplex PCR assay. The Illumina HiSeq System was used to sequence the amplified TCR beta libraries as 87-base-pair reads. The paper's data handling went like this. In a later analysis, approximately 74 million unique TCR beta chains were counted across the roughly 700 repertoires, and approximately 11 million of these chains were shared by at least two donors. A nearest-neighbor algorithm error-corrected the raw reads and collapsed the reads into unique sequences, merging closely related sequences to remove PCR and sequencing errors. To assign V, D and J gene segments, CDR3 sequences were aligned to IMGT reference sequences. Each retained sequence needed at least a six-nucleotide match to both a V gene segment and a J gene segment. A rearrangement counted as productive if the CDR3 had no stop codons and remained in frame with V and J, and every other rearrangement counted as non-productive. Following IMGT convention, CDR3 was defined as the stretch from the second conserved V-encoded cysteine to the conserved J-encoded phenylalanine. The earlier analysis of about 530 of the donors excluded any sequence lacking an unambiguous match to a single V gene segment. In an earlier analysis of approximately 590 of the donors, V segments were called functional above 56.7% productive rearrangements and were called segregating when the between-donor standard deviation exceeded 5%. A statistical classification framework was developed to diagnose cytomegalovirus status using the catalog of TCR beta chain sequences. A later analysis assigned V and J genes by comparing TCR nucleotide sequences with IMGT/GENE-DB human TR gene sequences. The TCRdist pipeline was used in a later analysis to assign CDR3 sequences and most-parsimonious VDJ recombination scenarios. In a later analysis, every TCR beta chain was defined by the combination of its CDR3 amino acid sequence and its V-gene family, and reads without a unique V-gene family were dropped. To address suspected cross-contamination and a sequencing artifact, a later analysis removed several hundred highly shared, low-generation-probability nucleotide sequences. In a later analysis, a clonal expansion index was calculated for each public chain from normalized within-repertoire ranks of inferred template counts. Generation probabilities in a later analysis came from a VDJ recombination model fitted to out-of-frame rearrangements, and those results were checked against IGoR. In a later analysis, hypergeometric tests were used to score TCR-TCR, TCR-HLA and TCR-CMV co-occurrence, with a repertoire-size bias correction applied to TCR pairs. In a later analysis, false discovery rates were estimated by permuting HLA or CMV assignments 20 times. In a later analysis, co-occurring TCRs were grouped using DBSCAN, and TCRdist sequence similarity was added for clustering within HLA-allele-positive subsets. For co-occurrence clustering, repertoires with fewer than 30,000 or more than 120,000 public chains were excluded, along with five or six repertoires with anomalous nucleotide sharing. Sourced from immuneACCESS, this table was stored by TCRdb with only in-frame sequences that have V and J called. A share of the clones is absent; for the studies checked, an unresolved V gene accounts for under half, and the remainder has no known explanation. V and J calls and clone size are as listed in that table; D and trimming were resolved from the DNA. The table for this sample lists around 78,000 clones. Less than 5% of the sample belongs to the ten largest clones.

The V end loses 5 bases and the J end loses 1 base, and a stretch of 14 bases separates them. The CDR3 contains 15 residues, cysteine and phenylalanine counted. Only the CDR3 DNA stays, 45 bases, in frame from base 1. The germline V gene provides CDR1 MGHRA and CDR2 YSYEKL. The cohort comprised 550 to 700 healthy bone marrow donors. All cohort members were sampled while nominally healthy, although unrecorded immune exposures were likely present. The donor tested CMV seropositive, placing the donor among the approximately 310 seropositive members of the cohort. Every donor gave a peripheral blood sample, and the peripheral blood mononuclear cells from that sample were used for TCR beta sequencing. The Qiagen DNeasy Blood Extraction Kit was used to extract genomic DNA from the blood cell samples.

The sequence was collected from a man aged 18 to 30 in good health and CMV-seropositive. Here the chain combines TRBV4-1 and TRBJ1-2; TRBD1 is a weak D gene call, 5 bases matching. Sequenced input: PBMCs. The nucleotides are TGCGCCAGCAGCACGCTGACTCAGGGTAACTATGGCTACACCTTC. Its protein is CASSTLTQGNYGYTF.